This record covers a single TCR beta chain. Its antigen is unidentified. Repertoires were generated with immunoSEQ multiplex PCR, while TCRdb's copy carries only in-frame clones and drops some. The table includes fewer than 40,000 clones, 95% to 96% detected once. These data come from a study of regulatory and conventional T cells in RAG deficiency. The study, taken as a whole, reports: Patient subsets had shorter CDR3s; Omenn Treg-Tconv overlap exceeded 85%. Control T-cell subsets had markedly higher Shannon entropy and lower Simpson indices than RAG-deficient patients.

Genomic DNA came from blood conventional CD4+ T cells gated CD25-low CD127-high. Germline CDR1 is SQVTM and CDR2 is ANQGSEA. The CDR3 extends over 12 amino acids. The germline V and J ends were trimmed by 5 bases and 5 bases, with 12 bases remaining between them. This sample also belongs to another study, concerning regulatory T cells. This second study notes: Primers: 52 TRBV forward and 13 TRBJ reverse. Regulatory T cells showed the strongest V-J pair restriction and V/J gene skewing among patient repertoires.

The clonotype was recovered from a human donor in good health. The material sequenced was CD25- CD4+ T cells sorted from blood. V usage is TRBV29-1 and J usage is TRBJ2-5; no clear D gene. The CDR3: CSVFVSRETQYF. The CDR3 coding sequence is TGCAGCGTTTTCGTTTCTCGGGAGACCCAGTACTTC.